The text below deals with one TCR beta chain. This CDR3 region has 16 residues. Germline trimming cut 2 bases from V and 3 bases from J; bases unmatched to any gene: 7. Per germline, CDR1 SEHNR and CDR2 FQNEAQ (reference sequence). Authors' methods: Estimated nucleated cell counts came from reference gene primer amplification. TCRdb keeps only in-frame clones here, not all; method: immunoSEQ multiplex PCR. Clonal size and the V and J genes are those of that table, whereas D and trimming came from the DNA. Among about 300,000 clones, more than 75% were seen once, and the ten largest hold under 3%. This record comes from a study of blood T cell repertoires in COVID-19. Background on the study: Sample material is recorded as cDNA or gDNA derived from T cells, B-cell-depleted T cells, or PBMCs.

The sequenced sample was PBMCs or T cells enriched from blood (not recorded which). The clonotype was recovered from a young woman who had recovered from COVID-19. The rearrangement links TRBV7-9 to TRBJ2-7; 10 bases align to TRBD1. The CDR3 sequence: CASSLSRGQGLYEQYF. The CDR3 region has the DNA TGTGCCAGCAGCTTAAGTAGGGGACAGGGGCTCTACGAGCAGTACTTC.